The 26 T cell receptor beta chains reported below all come from one sample, sequenced in a study of blood T cell repertoires in COVID-19. The protocol was immunoSEQ multiplex PCR, while the TCRdb copy is restricted to in-frame clones and leaves out a portion. Of 90,000 to 110,000 clones in the sample, 81% were seen once. The sequenced sample was peripheral blood. These receptors were taken from a man at least 80 years old with acute or convalescent COVID-19.

V and J are TRBV11-2 and TRBJ2-1; the match to TRBD2 covers 11 bases. The CDR3 is made up of 15 amino acids. CDR1 and CDR2 (germline): SGHAT, FQNNGV. The V segment lost 4 bases and the J segment 8 bases; nucleotides outside the gene matches: 7. The CDR3 coding sequence is TGTGCCAGCAGCTCGACTAGCGGGATTTGGTATGAGCAGTTCTTC. It specifies CASSSTSGIWYEQFF.

CDR3 DNA: TGTGCCAGCAGTGGGCAGGGGGCGGATGGCTACACCTTC. This sequence encodes CASSGQGADGYTF. The chain uses TRBV6-6 and TRBJ1-2, with 8 bases that match TRBD1. Losses at the gene ends were 5 bases for V and 6 bases for J; bases not matched to a gene: 5. Germline CDR1 and CDR2: MNHNY and SVGAGI (reference sequence). This CDR3 region has 13 residues.

The chain couples TRBV5-1 to TRBJ2-3; 13 bases line up with TRBD2. This CDR3 is built from 15 residues. J lost 4 bases, V lost 6 bases, and 5 bases had no gene match. CDR1 is SGHRS, CDR2 YFSETQ, per germline. CDR3 nucleotides: TGCGCCAGCAAGAGACTAGCGGGAGGATCAGATACGCAGTATTTT. It is translated as CASKRLAGGSDTQYF.

The chain employs TRBV30 and TRBJ1-6; TRBD1 aligns across 7 bases. The junction had 3 bases not matched to a gene; V was cut back by 5 bases and J by 5 bases. Germline assignment: CDR1 GTSNPN and CDR2 SVGIG (reference sequence). The CDR3 has 13 amino acids. CDR3 region: CAWRGQHNSPLHF. The DNA for the CDR3 is TGTGCCTGGCGGGGACAGCATAATTCACCCCTCCACTTT.

The chain joins TRBV6-5 to TRBJ2-1; D not resolved. V was pared by 0 bases and J by 1 base, with 10 bases between. Per germline, CDR1 MNHEY and CDR2 SVGAGI. This CDR3 has 16 amino acids. The CDR3 coding sequence is TGTGCCAGCAGTTACTCGCCCAGTTCATCCTACAATGAGCAGTTCTTC. It specifies CASSYSPSSSYNEQFF.

This chain connects TRBV4-1 to TRBJ2-1; TRBD1 might be the D (6 bases). Per the germline V gene, CDR1 is MGHRA and CDR2 is YSYEKL. V lost 4 bases to trimming and J lost 0 bases, with 16 bases between them. This CDR3 comprises 17 residues. The CDR3 sequence: CASSRSRGRSSYNEQFF. For the CDR3, the DNA is TGCGCCAGCAGCCGAAGCAGGGGACGAAGCTCCTACAATGAGCAGTTCTTC.

J is TRBJ1-5 and V is TRBV18; D might be TRBD1 (6 bases). Looked up from germline, CDR1 is KGHSH and CDR2 is LQKENI. The ends were cut back, 3 bases at V and 3 bases at J, with 9 bases in the middle. The CDR3 length is 14 residues. Here the CDR3 DNA reads TGTGCCAGCTCACCTGGGGGGGCCAATCAGCCCCAGCATTTT. This encodes CASSPGGANQPQHF.

V gene TRBV28 combines with J gene TRBJ1-2; maybe TRBD1 (5 bases). Trimming left V 2 bases short and J 10 bases short, with 14 bases between. The CDR3 runs 13 residues. Germline V CDR1 and CDR2: MDHEN, SYDVKM. The CDR3 DNA reads as TGTGCCAGCAGTTTAAGCCAGGGTAGAGTCTACACCTTC. Its protein is CASSLSQGRVYTF.

This clone was seen only a few times. This chain connects TRBV28 to TRBJ1-1, with no clear D. Germline assignment: CDR1 MDHEN and CDR2 SYDVKM. This CDR3 contains 13 residues. The V end lost 5 bases, the J end lost 11 bases, and 18 bases lay between the germline ends. The CDR3 DNA follows: TGTGCCAGCAGTCCGCCGGGAGCTCCCCGGGCTTTCTTT. Amino acids: CASSPPGAPRAFF. Drawing the rest from reference TRBV28 and TRBJ1-1, the complete variable domain is DVKVTQSSRYLVKRTGEKVFLECVQDMDHENMFWYRQDPGLGLRLIYFSYDVKMKEKGDIPEGYSVSREKKERFSLILESASTNQTSMYLCASSPPGAPRAFFGQGTRLTVV.

This chain links TRBV29-1 with TRBJ1-1; D is ambiguous. V was clipped by 3 bases and J by 0 bases, with 11 bases between them. The CDR3 contains 14 residues. Per the germline V gene, CDR1 is SQVTM and CDR2 is ANQGSEA. The CDR3 protein is CSVEAGALNTEAFF. The CDR3 nucleotides read TGCAGCGTTGAGGCAGGCGCCTTGAACACTGAAGCTTTCTTT.

The V gene is TRBV6-1, the J gene TRBJ1-1, with D perhaps TRBD1 (6 bases). Trimming cost V 1 base and J 12 bases, with 15 bases left between them. This CDR3 comprises 13 residues. CDR1 MNHNS and CDR2 SASEGT come from the germline V gene. In DNA form, the CDR3 reads TGTGCCAGCAGTGAAGGATACAGGGCGAAACCTTTCTTT. This encodes CASSEGYRAKPFF.

The chain joins TRBV5-1 to TRBJ1-4, with D possibly TRBD1 on 6 matching bases. The CDR3 totals 13 residues. Germline V gives CDR1 SGHRS, CDR2 YFSETQ. The V gene lost 5 bases and the J gene lost 8 bases, with 13 bases spanning the gap. The CDR3: CASSRGAGEKLFF. In DNA, the CDR3 is TGCGCCAGCAGTCGGGGGGCTGGGGAAAAACTGTTTTTT.

The DNA of the CDR3 is TGTGCCAGCAGTTTACGAAGACCGGGACACACACAGAACACCATATATTTT. Translated, it gives CASSLRRPGHTQNTIYF. V usage is TRBV27 and J usage is TRBJ1-3; D may be TRBD1 (6 bases). The CDR3 runs 17 residues. Germline assignment: CDR1 MNHEY and CDR2 SMNVEV (reference sequence). V dropped 2 bases and J dropped 7 bases, with 21 bases sitting between them.

This clone was detected only a few times. V usage is TRBV28 and J usage is TRBJ1-2, with D tentatively TRBD1 (6 bases). This CDR3 has 13 amino acids. Trimming stripped 5 bases from V and 5 bases from J, with 12 bases between. Germline V gives CDR1 MDHEN, CDR2 SYDVKM. The CDR3 spells CASSAGEIYGYTF. As DNA, the CDR3 is TGTGCCAGCAGTGCAGGGGAAATATATGGCTACACCTTC.

The chain joins TRBV29-1 to TRBJ2-5; 7 positions agree with TRBD2. Losses at the gene ends were 6 bases for V and 5 bases for J; bases not matched to a gene: 9. The germline gives CDR1 SQVTM, CDR2 ANQGSEA. The CDR3 consists of 13 residues. In nucleotides, the CDR3 is TGCAGCGTAGAGGCTTGGGGAGGGGAGACCCAGTACTTC. Residues: CSVEAWGGETQYF. The whole variable domain, filled in from reference TRBV29-1 and TRBJ2-5, reads SAVISQKPSRDICQRGTSLTIQCQVDSQVTMMFWYRQQPGQSLTLIATANQGSEATYESGFVIDKFPISRPNLTFSTLTVSNMSPEDSSIYLCSVEAWGGETQYFGPGTRLLVL.

This clone was seen more than once but under ten times. The rearrangement links TRBV27 to TRBJ2-7; D might be TRBD2 (6 bases). Trimming took 4 bases from V and 5 from J, leaving 12 bases between them. The CDR3 totals 13 residues. Germline V gives CDR1 MNHEY, CDR2 SMNVEV (reference sequence). DNA for the CDR3: TGTGCCAGCAGTTCCGCGGGGCGCCACGAGCAGTACTTC. Protein: CASSSAGRHEQYF.

This sequence joins TRBV5-6 and TRBJ2-1, with 8 bases that match TRBD1. CDR1 and CDR2 from the germline V gene are SGHDT and YYEEEE. Losses at the gene ends were 2 bases for V and 4 bases for J; bases not matched to a gene: 5. CDR3 length equals 15 residues. In nucleotides, the CDR3 is TGTGCCAGCAGCTTACCGGGACAGGTATACAATGAGCAGTTCTTC. Translation gives CASSLPGQVYNEQFF.

V is TRBV7-9 and J is TRBJ2-7, with D possibly matching TRBD1 (5 bases). Trimming removed 5 bases at V and 0 bases at J, with 17 bases between. The CDR3 runs to 16 residues. The germline V gene has CDR1 SEHNR and CDR2 FQNEAQ (reference sequence). This CDR3 reads CASSPVDRRSSYEQYF. DNA for the CDR3: TGTGCCAGCAGCCCCGTCGACAGACGAAGCTCCTACGAGCAGTACTTC.

V gene TRBV5-1 combines with J gene TRBJ1-3; no reliable D call. Between the trimmed V and J ends, which lost 0 bases and 0 bases, there was a span of 10 bases. CDR3 length: 16 amino acids. CDR1 is SGHRS, CDR2 YFSETQ, per germline. As DNA, the CDR3 is TGCGCCAGCAGCTTGGCCGGCTGGAGCTCTGGAAACACCATATATTTT. Its translation is CASSLAGWSSGNTIYF.

The J gene is TRBJ2-5, the V gene TRBV4-1, with D tentatively TRBD2 (6 bases). From germline, CDR1 is MGHRA and CDR2 YSYEKL. This CDR3 comprises 15 residues. With 3 bases removed from V and 1 base from J, the gap between germline ends came to 12 bases. The CDR3 sequence: CASSQQLAGQETQYF. Here the CDR3 DNA reads TGCGCCAGCAGCCAGCAACTAGCTGGCCAAGAGACCCAGTACTTC.

The chain has TRBV19 and TRBJ1-1, with D uncertain. Per germline, CDR1 LNHDA and CDR2 SQIVND (reference sequence). Trimming cost V 5 bases and J 0 bases, with 10 bases left between them. The CDR3 is made up of 14 amino acids. The CDR3 DNA sequence: TGTGCCAGTAGTTACCAGACACTGAACACTGAAGCTTTCTTT. This encodes CASSYQTLNTEAFF.

The V call is TRBV29-1, the J call TRBJ2-4; the D gene is possibly TRBD1 (6 bases). This CDR3 has 13 residues. Germline CDR1 reads SQVTM; CDR2 reads ANQGSEA. Trimming pared 3 bases from V and 4 bases from J, leaving 10 bases between. The CDR3 here is CSVDEQGKNIQYF. In nucleotides, the CDR3 is TGCAGCGTTGACGAACAGGGAAAAAACATTCAGTACTTC.

The chain joins TRBV7-2 to TRBJ2-2; 8 bases line up with TRBD2. The CDR3 loop spans 16 amino acids. Germline V lookup: CDR1 SGHTA, CDR2 FQGNSA. Losses at the gene ends were 0 bases for V and 5 bases for J; bases not matched to a gene: 5. CDR3 nucleotide sequence: TGTGCCAGCAGCTTAGCGCCCAGACTAGCGACCGGGGAGCTGTTTTTT. This sequence encodes CASSLAPRLATGELFF.

The J gene is TRBJ2-1, the V gene TRBV7-9; 13 bases agree with TRBD2. Losses at the gene ends were 5 bases for V and 8 bases for J; bases not matched to a gene: 6. Germline lookup yields CDR1 SEHNR and CDR2 FQNEAQ (reference sequence). There are 15 residues in the CDR3. The CDR3 nucleotides are TGTGCCAGCAGCGTTGGACTAGCGGGAGTTGATGAGCAGTTCTTC. This encodes CASSVGLAGVDEQFF. Looking up the rest from reference TRBV7-9 and TRBJ2-1 gives the full variable domain: DTGVSQNPRHKITKRGQNVTFRCDPISEHNRLYWYRQTLGQGPEFLTYFQNEAQLEKSRLLSDRFSAERPKGSFSTLEIQRTEQGDSAMYLCASSVGLAGVDEQFFGPGTRLTVL.

V gene TRBV9 combines with J gene TRBJ2-3, with 14 bases matching TRBD2. The germline gives CDR1 SGDLS, CDR2 YYNGEE. The CDR3 length is 18 residues. V lost 3 bases, J lost 4 bases, and 10 bases stayed unmatched. The CDR3, as DNA: TGTGCCAGCAGCGGACTAGCGGGAGGGCCCAGTGGGGCAGATACGCAGTATTTT. Its translation is CASSGLAGGPSGADTQYF.

This clone was recorded a few times. The rearrangement joins TRBV5-1 to TRBJ1-1; D uncertain. V was clipped by 3 bases and J by 7 bases, with 13 bases between them. The CDR3 is 13 amino acids. CDR1 SGHRS and CDR2 YFSETQ come from the germline V gene. The chain's CDR3 is CASSSVVRNEAFF. The CDR3 DNA sequence: TGCGCCAGCAGCTCAGTCGTCCGTAATGAAGCTTTCTTT.